A selection of T cell receptor beta chains follows, all from one sample in a study of siplizumab effects on memory and regulatory T cells. TCRdb's copy holds only in-frame clones and misses some; the assay was immunoSEQ multiplex PCR. This table holds 75,000 to 95,000 clones, 85% to 90% found once. The sample taken for sequencing was CD4+ T cells sorted from blood. The source of these receptors is a human donor in good health. Both conserved end residues are part of each CDR3. D genes are given only for firm matches. Rows give clone size only sometimes, using once, few, many, or a class for an expanded clone.

V gene,clone size,D gene,J gene,CDR3 DNA,CDR3 protein
TRBV27,.,TRBD2,TRBJ2-2,TGTGCCAGCCGAAATGGACTAGCCGGCGGGGAGCTGTTTTTT,CASRNGLAGGELFF
TRBV5-6,.,.,TRBJ1-2,TGTGCCAGCAGCTTGGGCGACAACCATGGCTACACCTTC,CASSLGDNHGYTF
TRBV7-2,.,.,TRBJ1-1,TGTGCCAGCAGCACCACCCTGGGACGTTCTCTGTTTAACACTGAAGCTTTCTTT,CASSTTLGRSLFNTEAFF
TRBV5-1,.,.,TRBJ2-1,TGCGCCAGCAGATACCCAACCGGGACGTCGGTGGGTTACAATGAGCAGTTCTTC,CASRYPTGTSVGYNEQFF
TRBV5-1,.,TRBD2,TRBJ2-5,TGCGCCAGCAGCCGATTGCGACTAGCGGGAGGACAAGAGACCCAGTACTTC,CASSRLRLAGGQETQYF
TRBV19,.,TRBD1,TRBJ1-2,TGTGCCAGTAGTATAGCCGTAATCAAGACAGGGGGCAACGGCTACACCTTC,CASSIAVIKTGGNGYTF
TRBV5-1,.,TRBD2,TRBJ2-7,TGCGCCAGCAGCTTGGTAGGACTAGCGGGACCCTCCTACGAGCAGTACTTC,CASSLVGLAGPSYEQYF
TRBV6-1,.,.,TRBJ2-3,TGTGCCAGCAGTAGACAATCCGGGGATACGCAGTATTTT,CASSRQSGDTQYF
TRBV4-1,.,TRBD2,TRBJ2-2,TGCGCCAGCGCACGCCTAGCGGATACCGGGGAGCTGTTTTTT,CASARLADTGELFF
TRBV6-5,.,TRBD2,TRBJ2-7,TGTGCCAGCAGTCGGGGACTAGAATACTCCTACGAGCAGTACTTC,CASSRGLEYSYEQYF
TRBV19,once,.,TRBJ2-7,TGTGCCAGTACGAGCACCCTAGAGACCTACGAGCAGTACTTC,CASTSTLETYEQYF
TRBV12-5,.,.,TRBJ2-1,TGTGCTAGTGGGGGGAGCGGAAGCTCCTACAATGAGCAGTTCTTC,CASGGSGSSYNEQFF
TRBV29-1,.,.,TRBJ2-4,TGCAGCGTTGGGTTTGGGGACCCAAGGAACATTCAGTACTTC,CSVGFGDPRNIQYF
TRBV5-1,.,.,TRBJ1-2,TGCGCCAGCAGCTTGAACGGGGCAGGGGTCTTCTATGGCTACACCTTC,CASSLNGAGVFYGYTF
TRBV18,.,.,TRBJ2-4,TGTGCCAGCTCACCACCTTTAGGGAGGACAAAAAACATTCAGTACTTC,CASSPPLGRTKNIQYF
TRBV11-3,.,TRBD1,TRBJ1-1,TGTGCCAGCAGCTCCGGGACAGGGGCGCCGGGGAACACTGAAGCTTTCTTT,CASSSGTGAPGNTEAFF
TRBV18,once,TRBD1,TRBJ1-5,TGTGCCAGCTCGGCCGACAGGGGAGGGGGCAATCAGCCCCAGCATTTT,CASSADRGGGNQPQHF
TRBV7-2,.,TRBD2,TRBJ2-1,TGTGCCAGCAGCTTAGATGCAGCGGGAGATCGTGAGCAGTTCTTC,CASSLDAAGDREQFF
TRBV4-2,.,.,TRBJ1-5,TGTGCCAGCAGCCAAGATATCCGGGCGGATCAGCCCCAGCATTTT,CASSQDIRADQPQHF
TRBV5-1,.,.,TRBJ2-4,TGCGCCAGCAGCTTGGGGTCAGGAAACATTCAGTACTTC,CASSLGSGNIQYF
TRBV14,.,TRBD1,TRBJ2-7,TGTGCCAGCAGCACTCGGGACAGGGGAATAGAGGAGCAGTACTTC,CASSTRDRGIEEQYF
TRBV28,.,.,TRBJ2-5,TGTGCCAGCAGTTTAAGGGGTTCAGAGACCCAGTACTTC,CASSLRGSETQYF
TRBV28,once,.,TRBJ1-2,TGTGCCAGCAGTTTACCCCGACCTAACTATGGCTACACCTTC,CASSLPRPNYGYTF
TRBV15,.,TRBD2,TRBJ2-1,TGTGCCACCGGGCAGCGGGACGGCACCTACAATGAGCAGTTCTTC,CATGQRDGTYNEQFF
TRBV2,.,.,TRBJ2-3,TGTGCCAGCCGGAAAGGGCGGAAACTCACAGATACGCAGTATTTT,CASRKGRKLTDTQYF
TRBV28,.,.,TRBJ1-5,TGTGCCAGCAGCCTAACGACAGGCGGTAATCAGCCCCAGCATTTT,CASSLTTGGNQPQHF
TRBV4-1,.,TRBD1,TRBJ1-1,TGCGCCAGCAGCCTTTCCGGACAGGGGAAAGCTTTCTTT,CASSLSGQGKAFF
TRBV5-1,.,.,TRBJ2-3,TGCGCCAGCACCCAACAACCCGGGAACACAGATACGCAGTATTTT,CASTQQPGNTDTQYF
TRBV7-9,.,TRBD2,TRBJ2-1,TGTGCCAGCAGTTCTAGCGGGAGGGCGACTGAGCAGTTCTTC,CASSSSGRATEQFF
TRBV18,.,.,TRBJ2-3,TGTGCCAGCTCACCAGTGGAATCGGGGACAGATACGCAGTATTTT,CASSPVESGTDTQYF
TRBV4-2,.,.,TRBJ2-1,TGTGCCAGCAGCGCCACGGTCGCTAGAGATGAGCAGTTCTTC,CASSATVARDEQFF
TRBV10-2,.,.,TRBJ2-3,TGCGCCAGCAACCCTACTGGGGTAGGCACAGATACGCAGTATTTT,CASNPTGVGTDTQYF
TRBV4-1,.,.,TRBJ2-1,TGCGCCAGCAGCCCAGTACCTAAAGGCCACAATGAGCAGTTCTTC,CASSPVPKGHNEQFF
TRBV7-3,.,TRBD2,TRBJ2-1,TGTGCCAGCAGCTTAATACGACTAGCGGGAAACAATGAGCAGTTCTTC,CASSLIRLAGNNEQFF
TRBV5-1,.,.,TRBJ2-1,TGCGCCAGCAGTACTACAGGGTTCAATGAGCAGTTCTTC,CASSTTGFNEQFF